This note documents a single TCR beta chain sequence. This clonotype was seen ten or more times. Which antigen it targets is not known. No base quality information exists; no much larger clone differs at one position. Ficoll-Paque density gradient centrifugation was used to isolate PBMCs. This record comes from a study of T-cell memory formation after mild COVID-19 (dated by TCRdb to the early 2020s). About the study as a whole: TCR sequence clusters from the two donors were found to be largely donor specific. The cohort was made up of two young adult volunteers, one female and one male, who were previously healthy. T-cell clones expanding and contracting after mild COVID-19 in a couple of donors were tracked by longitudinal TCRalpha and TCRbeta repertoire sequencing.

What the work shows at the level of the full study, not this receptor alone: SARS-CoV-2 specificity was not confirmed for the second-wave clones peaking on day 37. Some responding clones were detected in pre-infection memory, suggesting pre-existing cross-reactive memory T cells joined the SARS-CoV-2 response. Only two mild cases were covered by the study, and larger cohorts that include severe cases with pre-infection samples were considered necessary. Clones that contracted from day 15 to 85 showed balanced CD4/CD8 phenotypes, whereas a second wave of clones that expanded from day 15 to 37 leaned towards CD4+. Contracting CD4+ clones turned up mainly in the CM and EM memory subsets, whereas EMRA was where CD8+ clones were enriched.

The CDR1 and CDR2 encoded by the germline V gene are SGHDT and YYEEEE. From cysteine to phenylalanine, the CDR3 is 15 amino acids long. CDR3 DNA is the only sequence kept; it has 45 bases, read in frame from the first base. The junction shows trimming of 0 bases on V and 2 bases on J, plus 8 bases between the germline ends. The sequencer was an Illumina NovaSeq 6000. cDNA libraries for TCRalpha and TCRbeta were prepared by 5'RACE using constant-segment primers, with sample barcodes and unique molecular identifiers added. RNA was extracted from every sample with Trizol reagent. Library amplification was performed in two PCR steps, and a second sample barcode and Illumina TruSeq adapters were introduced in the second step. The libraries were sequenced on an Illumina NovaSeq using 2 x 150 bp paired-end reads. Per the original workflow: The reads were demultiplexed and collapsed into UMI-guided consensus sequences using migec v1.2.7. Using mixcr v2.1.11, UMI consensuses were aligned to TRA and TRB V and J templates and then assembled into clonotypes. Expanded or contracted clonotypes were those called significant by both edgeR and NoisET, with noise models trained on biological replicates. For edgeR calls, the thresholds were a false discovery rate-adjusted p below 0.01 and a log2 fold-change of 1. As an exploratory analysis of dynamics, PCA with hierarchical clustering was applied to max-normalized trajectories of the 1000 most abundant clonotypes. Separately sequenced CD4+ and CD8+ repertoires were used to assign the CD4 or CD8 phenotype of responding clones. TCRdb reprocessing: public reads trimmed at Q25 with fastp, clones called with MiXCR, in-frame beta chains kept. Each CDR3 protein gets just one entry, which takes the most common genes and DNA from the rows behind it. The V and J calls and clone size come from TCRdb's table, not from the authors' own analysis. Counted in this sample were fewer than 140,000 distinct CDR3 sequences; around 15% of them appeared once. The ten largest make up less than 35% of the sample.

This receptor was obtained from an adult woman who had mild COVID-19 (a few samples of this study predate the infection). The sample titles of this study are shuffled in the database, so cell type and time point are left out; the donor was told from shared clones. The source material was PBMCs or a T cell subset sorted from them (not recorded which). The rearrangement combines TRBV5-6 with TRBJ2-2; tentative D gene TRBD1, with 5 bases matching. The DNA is TGTGCCAGCAGCTTGGGCCAGGGAAACACCGGGGAGCTGTTTTTT. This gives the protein CASSLGQGNTGELFF.